The 30 T cell receptor beta chains presented below share a single source sample, sequenced in a study of PD-1 blockade in mismatch repair-deficient tumors. The repertoire was sequenced with immunoSEQ multiplex PCR; TCRdb's copy has only in-frame clones and lacks some. The profile shows more than 40,000 clones, around 80% of them singletons. The source material was peripheral blood, sampled 4 weeks after starting pembrolizumab. Receptors originate from an adult with mismatch repair-deficient cancer.

This chain links TRBV7-9 with TRBJ1-2; tentatively, D is TRBD1 (5 bases). The V and J ends lost 0 bases and 3 bases respectively, with 11 bases between them. The CDR3 runs 15 residues. The germline CDR1 and CDR2 sequences are SEHNR and FQNEAQ (reference sequence). The CDR3 here is CASSLAGGRDYGYTF. Here the CDR3 DNA reads TGTGCCAGCAGCTTAGCCGGGGGGAGAGACTATGGCTACACCTTC.

The gene calls are TRBV27 and TRBJ2-7; 8 nucleotides match TRBD2. Germline V CDR1 and CDR2: MNHEY, SMNVEV (reference sequence). This CDR3 comprises 14 residues. V was pared by 3 bases and J by 0 bases, with 1 base of the junction left unmatched. CDR3: CASSFSGNSYEQYF. The DNA for the CDR3 is TGTGCCAGCAGTTTTAGCGGGAACTCCTACGAGCAGTACTTC.

V usage is TRBV5-1 and J usage is TRBJ2-7, with D possibly being TRBD1 (6 bases). The germline gives CDR1 SGHRS, CDR2 YFSETQ. The V end was cut by 0 bases, the J end by 5 bases, with 15 bases between. The CDR3 consists of 15 residues. The chain's CDR3 is CASSLDFGGIDEQYF. The DNA for the CDR3 is TGCGCCAGCAGCTTGGATTTTGGGGGCATCGACGAGCAGTACTTC.

The chain recombines TRBV11-3 with TRBJ2-7; D may be TRBD2 (5 bases). From germline, CDR1 is SGHNT and CDR2 YENEEA. This CDR3 comprises 14 residues. With 5 bases removed from V and 2 bases from J, the gap between germline ends came to 13 bases. The chain's CDR3 is CASSRNMGAYEQYF. The CDR3 nucleotides read TGTGCCAGCAGCCGAAATATGGGAGCCTACGAGCAGTACTTC.

With regard to this clone: The junction does not match germline at one end; this may be a read error. This chain links TRBV7-7 with TRBJ2-2; TRBD1 matches 7 bases. Germline lookup yields CDR1 SSHAT and CDR2 FNYEAQ (reference sequence). The length of the CDR3 is 15 residues. The chain's CDR3 is CASSPDRIRTGELFF. CDR3 DNA sequence: TGTGCTAGCAGCCCGGACAGGATAAGGACCGGGGAGCTGTTTTTT.

The chain is built from TRBV6-1 and TRBJ1-2, with D possibly TRBD1 on 6 matching bases. Germline CDR1 MNHNS, CDR2 SASEGT. The CDR3 is 11 amino acids. V was clipped by 9 bases and J by 8 bases, with 13 bases between them. CDR3 region: CASNRGGGYTF. The CDR3 coding sequence is TGTGCCAGTAATAGGGGGGGAGGCTACACCTTC.

The V call is TRBV18, the J call TRBJ2-3; 10 nucleotides match TRBD2. The CDR3 contains 15 residues. Losses at the gene ends were 6 bases for V and 3 bases for J; bases not matched to a gene: 6. Germline loops: CDR1 KGHSH, CDR2 LQKENI. The CDR3 region has the DNA TGTGCCAGCTCCCGCAGCGGGAGGGCTACAGATACGCAGTATTTT. Encoded protein: CASSRSGRATDTQYF.

The CDR3: CASSSGTMFYEQYF. The CDR3 DNA reads as TGTGCCAGTAGCTCCGGGACTATGTTCTACGAGCAGTACTTC. The chain recombines TRBV19 with TRBJ2-7; TRBD2 matches at 7 bases. The CDR3 extends over 14 amino acids. The V segment lost 6 bases and the J segment 3 bases; nucleotides outside the gene matches: 8. Germline V gives CDR1 LNHDA, CDR2 SQIVND (reference sequence).

The V and J genes are TRBV5-8 and TRBJ1-1; D gene unclear. The length of the CDR3 is 15 residues. Deletions cut 5 bases from V and 1 base from J, with 15 bases between. Germline V gives CDR1 SGHTS, CDR2 YDEGEE. CDR3 nucleotides: TGTGCCAGCAGGGTGACATTCGGAGGGAACACTGAAGCTTTCTTT. This translates into CASRVTFGGNTEAFF.

The rearrangement uses TRBV6-5 and TRBJ2-1; 9 nucleotides line up with TRBD2. With 4 bases clipped from V and 8 bases from J, the junction kept 9 bases outside the gene matches. The CDR3 runs to 15 residues. The V gene's germline CDR1 is MNHEY and CDR2 SVGAGI. This CDR3 is CASSSGGRGDDEQFF. As DNA, the CDR3 is TGTGCCAGCAGTTCCGGCGGGAGGGGAGATGATGAGCAGTTCTTC.

The V and J genes are TRBV5-3 and TRBJ2-2; no firm D call. TRBV5-3 is known as an ORF, though its function is uncertain. With 4 bases removed from V and 7 bases from J, the gap between germline ends came to 8 bases. This CDR3 contains 12 residues. The CDR3 sequence: CARSLFDGELFF. CDR3 sequence (DNA): TGTGCCAGAAGCCTTTTTGACGGGGAGCTGTTTTTT.

Points on this clone: Additional DNA sequences in this sample encode the identical CDR3. The J gene is TRBJ2-1, the V gene TRBV7-2; 13 positions agree with TRBD2. The CDR3 has 16 residues. Germline V CDR1 and CDR2: SGHTA, FQGNSA. V lost 4 bases and J lost 3; bases outside the gene matches: 3. CDR3 sequence: CASSSRTSGSYNEQFF. CDR3 DNA sequence: TGTGCCAGCAGCTCTAGGACTAGCGGGAGCTACAATGAGCAGTTCTTC. Supplemented by reference TRBV7-2 and TRBJ2-1, the full variable domain reads GAGVSQSPSNKVTEKGKDVELRCDPISGHTALYWYRQSLGQGLEFLIYFQGNSAPDKSGLPSDRFSAERTGGSVSTLTIQRTQQEDSAVYLCASSSRTSGSYNEQFFGPGTRLTVL.

The chain is built from TRBV29-1 and TRBJ1-2, with 8 bases identical to TRBD1. The ends lost 2 bases at V and 4 bases at J; junction bases unmatched: 3. Germline CDR1 SQVTM, CDR2 ANQGSEA. This CDR3 comprises 13 residues. For the CDR3, the DNA is TGCAGCGTTGAAACAGGGGGGGCCTATGGCTACACCTTC. This translates into CSVETGGAYGYTF.

J is TRBJ2-7 and V is TRBV11-3, with 10 bases fitting TRBD1. The V and J ends lost 4 bases and 5 bases, in that order; junction bases with no gene match: 5. Germline loops: CDR1 SGHNT, CDR2 YENEEA. The CDR3 loop spans 14 amino acids. The CDR3 is CASSYSGTGDEQYF. CDR3 sequence (DNA): TGTGCCAGCAGCTACTCCGGGACAGGGGACGAGCAGTACTTC.

The chain has TRBV5-6 and TRBJ2-7; D call uncertain. From germline, CDR1 is SGHDT and CDR2 YYEEEE. This CDR3 is 15 amino acids long. V was shortened by 0 bases and J by 0 bases, with 10 bases between the two germline ends. For the CDR3, the DNA is TGTGCCAGCAGCTTGGGTGTAAAGACCTCCTACGAGCAGTACTTC. It codes for CASSLGVKTSYEQYF.

This sequence joins TRBV9 and TRBJ2-1; D is tentatively TRBD1 or TRBD2 (6 bases each). The CDR3 is made up of 16 amino acids. Trimming removed 3 bases at V and 1 base at J, with 14 bases between. Germline V gene lookup returns CDR1 SGDLS and CDR2 YYNGEE. CDR3 residues: CASSAVTGRSYNEQFF. Written as DNA, the CDR3 is TGTGCCAGCAGCGCCGTCACAGGGAGGTCCTACAATGAGCAGTTCTTC. The whole variable domain, filled in from reference TRBV9 and TRBJ2-1, reads DSGVTQTPKHLITATGQRVTLRCSPRSGDLSVYWYQQSLDQGLQFLIQYYNGEERAKGNILERFSAQQFPDLHSELNLSSLELGDSALYFCASSAVTGRSYNEQFFGPGTRLTVL.

V and J are TRBV7-3 and TRBJ2-7; D possibly corresponds to TRBD2 (5 bases). V was pared by 0 bases and J by 0 bases, with 12 bases between. Germline lookup yields CDR1 SGHTA and CDR2 FQGTGA. The CDR3 loop spans 16 amino acids. The CDR3, as DNA: TGTGCCAGCAGCTTAACGGGAGATTCCAGCTCCTACGAGCAGTACTTC. Amino acid sequence: CASSLTGDSSSYEQYF.

V gene TRBV7-2 combines with J gene TRBJ1-2, with D unclear. Germline CDR1 is SGHTA and CDR2 is FQGNSA. This CDR3 spans 13 amino acids. Trimming removed 1 base at V and 4 bases at J, with 7 bases between. CDR3 in DNA: TGTGCCAGCAGCTTAGAGGTCGTCTATGGCTACACCTTC. This encodes CASSLEVVYGYTF.

The gene calls are TRBV5-5 and TRBJ2-7; D ambiguous. This CDR3 is built from 16 residues. Germline CDR1 reads SGHKS; CDR2 reads YYEKEE (reference sequence). V was pared by 0 bases and J by 1 base, with 14 bases between. CDR3 amino acids: CASSLEGGRPSYEQYF. CDR3 DNA sequence: TGTGCCAGCAGCTTGGAGGGCGGACGCCCTTCCTACGAGCAGTACTTC.

In the case of this clone: Additional DNA sequences in this sample encode the identical CDR3. V is TRBV9 and J is TRBJ2-1; 7 bases match TRBD2. With 0 bases clipped from V and 4 bases from J, the junction kept 4 bases outside the gene matches. CDR3 size: 15 residues. Germline V lookup: CDR1 SGDLS, CDR2 YYNGEE. In DNA form, the CDR3 reads TGTGCCAGCAGCGTAGAGGGCGGGGGTTACAATGAGCAGTTCTTC. Encoded protein: CASSVEGGGYNEQFF.

This chain links TRBV2 with TRBJ2-5; 10 bases are shared with TRBD2. V lost 2 bases and J lost 0; bases outside the gene matches: 3. The CDR3 extends over 16 amino acids. Germline lookup yields CDR1 SNHLY and CDR2 FYNNEI. The CDR3 is CASSETSGTYQETQYF. DNA of the CDR3: TGTGCCAGCAGTGAAACTAGCGGGACCTACCAAGAGACCCAGTACTTC.

The chain combines TRBV5-8 with TRBJ1-4; weak D call: TRBD1 (5 bases). The germline V gene encodes CDR1 SGHTS and CDR2 YDEGEE. This CDR3 is 16 amino acids long. Trimming cost V 2 bases and J 8 bases, with 19 bases left between them. The CDR3 loop reads CASSFLVAQGGEKLFF. CDR3 DNA sequence: TGTGCCAGCAGCTTTCTTGTTGCCCAGGGAGGCGAAAAACTGTTTTTT.

The J gene is TRBJ2-1, the V gene TRBV7-2; D remains unclear. The CDR3 sequence is 14 residues long. Per the germline V gene, CDR1 is SGHTA and CDR2 is FQGNSA. V lost 2 bases and J 3 bases, leaving 8 bases between the germline ends. CDR3 in amino acids: CASSLSGVYNEQFF. For the CDR3, the DNA is TGTGCCAGCAGCTTATCTGGCGTCTACAATGAGCAGTTCTTC.

CDR3 protein: CASSPGLAGDIQYF. Here the CDR3 DNA reads TGTGCCAGCAGCCCTGGACTAGCGGGGGACATTCAGTACTTC. The chain uses TRBV5-6 and TRBJ2-4, with 13 bases fitting TRBD2. Trimming took 4 bases from V and 8 from J; bases not matched to a gene: 3. CDR3 size: 14 residues. CDR1 SGHDT and CDR2 YYEEEE come from the germline V gene.

The rearrangement joins TRBV9 to TRBJ2-3; 13 bases map to TRBD2. Germline lookup yields CDR1 SGDLS and CDR2 YYNGEE. Trimming at V came to 4 bases and at J to 2 bases, leaving 4 bases not matched to a gene. There are 16 residues in the CDR3. Here the CDR3 reads CASSTGTSGTTDTQYF. In DNA, the CDR3 is TGTGCCAGCAGCACCGGGACTAGCGGGACCACAGATACGCAGTATTTT.

J is TRBJ2-7 and V is TRBV9; no firm D call. Deletions cut 3 bases from V and 4 bases from J, with 20 bases between. CDR1 SGDLS and CDR2 YYNGEE come from the germline V gene. The CDR3 is 16 amino acids. This CDR3 is CASSGGYSDGFYEQYF. CDR3 bases: TGTGCCAGCAGCGGCGGATACAGCGACGGATTTTACGAGCAGTACTTC.

The chain is built from TRBV7-9 and TRBJ2-1, with 9 bases identical to TRBD2. The J segment lost 16 bases and the V segment lost 1 base, leaving 8 bases of the junction unmatched. Germline CDR1 SEHNR, CDR2 FQNEAQ (reference sequence). This CDR3 contains 13 residues. This CDR3 reads CASSLDGGRENFF. Here the CDR3 DNA reads TGTGCCAGCAGCTTAGACGGCGGGAGGGAAAATTTCTTC.

The gene calls are TRBV14 and TRBJ1-3; no clear D. V was shortened by 5 bases and J by 0 bases, with 8 bases between the two germline ends. Germline loops: CDR1 SGHDN, CDR2 FVKESK. The CDR3 has 14 amino acids. Here the CDR3 reads CASSETVSGNTIYF. The CDR3 coding sequence is TGTGCCAGCAGCGAGACTGTCTCTGGAAACACCATATATTTT.

This rearrangement joins TRBV18 to TRBJ1-3; D uncertain. Germline-derived CDR1 and CDR2 are KGHSH and LQKENI. The CDR3 length is 13 residues. The ends were cut back, 3 bases at V and 8 bases at J, with 11 bases in the middle. CDR3 nucleotide sequence: TGTGCCAGCTCACCCGGTTCTACGGACACCATATATTTT. It encodes CASSPGSTDTIYF.

This chain links TRBV7-8 with TRBJ2-5; 10 positions agree with TRBD2. The length of the CDR3 is 16 residues. V gave up 2 bases and J gave up 7 bases; unmatched junction bases: 10. Germline V gene data show CDR1 as SGHVS and CDR2 as FQNEAQ. The chain's CDR3 is CASSLKGLALRGTQYF. The CDR3 DNA reads as TGTGCCAGCAGCTTAAAGGGACTAGCGTTGCGGGGGACCCAGTACTTC.